One sample yielded the 7 T cell receptor beta chains listed below, sequenced in a study of OX40 agonist ivuxolimab in advanced cancers. Libraries were made using the immunoSEQ multiplex PCR assay. The clones in this table, taken by TCRdb from immuneACCESS, are in-frame only. Not every clone is retained; where verified, under half of the shortfall comes from an unresolved V gene, and the cause of the rest is unknown. The sample yields fewer than 45,000 clones; 70% to 90% were counted once. The top ten clonotypes cover around an eighth of the sample. The sequences come from CD4+ or CD8+ T cells sorted from blood, collected in a trial of the OX40 agonist ivuxolimab. Receptors originate from an adult with an advanced solid tumor such as melanoma, head and neck, liver or kidney cancer.

The chain joins TRBV29-1 to TRBJ2-7; D is ambiguous. V shed 5 bases and J shed 3 bases, with 11 bases lying between them. Germline V gene sequence: CDR1 SQVTM, CDR2 ANQGSEA. This CDR3 has 12 residues. CDR3 sequence: CSVRQADYEQYF. CDR3 nucleotide sequence: TGCAGCGTTCGGCAGGCCGACTACGAGCAGTACTTC.

V is TRBV30 and J is TRBJ2-3, with D perhaps given as TRBD1 or TRBD2 (5 bases each). Between the trimmed V and J ends, which lost 0 bases and 4 bases, there was a span of 20 bases. The CDR3 has 17 residues. Per germline, CDR1 GTSNPN and CDR2 SVGIG (reference sequence). CDR3 bases: TGTGCCTGGAGTGTACCCGGACCCCGAGAGGGACCAGATACGCAGTATTTT. It translates to CAWSVPGPREGPDTQYF.

This chain joins TRBV28 and TRBJ1-2, with TRBD1 matching over 7 bases. The CDR3 is 14 residues long. The V and J ends lost 5 bases and 2 bases, in that order; junction bases with no gene match: 5. Germline V CDR1 and CDR2: MDHEN, SYDVKM. CDR3 nucleotides: TGTGCCAGCAGTGAATCAGGGGGAAACTATGGCTACACCTTC. Protein product: CASSESGGNYGYTF.

The chain employs TRBV6-6 and TRBJ2-3; D possibly corresponds to TRBD1 (5 bases). Germline-derived CDR1 and CDR2 are MNHNY and SVGAGI (reference sequence). The V gene lost 6 bases and the J gene lost 2 bases, with 9 bases spanning the gap. The CDR3 contains 13 residues. The CDR3 loop is CASRKGYTDTQYF. The CDR3 region has the DNA TGTGCCAGCAGGAAGGGGTACACAGATACGCAGTATTTT.

This chain joins TRBV7-2 and TRBJ1-2, with 7 bases identical to TRBD1. Germline V CDR1 and CDR2: SGHTA, FQGNSA. This CDR3 contains 15 residues. V lost 1 base, J lost 6 bases, and 8 bases stayed unmatched. Here the CDR3 reads CASSLGQGWLNGYTF. In nucleotides, the CDR3 is TGTGCCAGCAGCTTAGGACAGGGATGGTTGAATGGCTACACCTTC.

The DNA for the CDR3 is TGTGCCAGTAGTATCTGGGCAGGGGGCACAGATACGCAGTATTTT. The encoded protein is CASSIWAGGTDTQYF. The rearrangement uses TRBV19 and TRBJ2-3, with TRBD1 as a possible D gene (6 bases). In germline, CDR1 is LNHDA, CDR2 SQIVND (reference sequence). V dropped 3 bases and J dropped 1 base, with 11 bases sitting between them. This CDR3 is 15 amino acids long. Supplemented by reference TRBV19 and TRBJ2-3, the full variable domain reads DGGITQSPKYLFRKEGQNVTLSCEQNLNHDAMYWYRQDPGQGLRLIYYSQIVNDFQKGDIAEGYSVSREKKESFPLTVTSAQKNPTAFYLCASSIWAGGTDTQYFGPGTRLTVL.

J is TRBJ2-1 and V is TRBV7-9; D tentatively fits TRBD1 or TRBD2 (6 bases each). In germline, CDR1 is SEHNR, CDR2 FQNEAQ (reference sequence). V was shortened by 7 bases and J by 5 bases, with 15 bases between the two germline ends. This CDR3 spans 14 amino acids. In DNA, the CDR3 is TGTGCCAGCACAAAAGGGGGGTGGGACAATGAGCAGTTCTTC. It specifies CASTKGGWDNEQFF.